Only one count was recorded for the clone carrying this T cell receptor beta chain. The data derive from a study of OX40 agonist ivuxolimab in advanced cancers. Assay: immunoSEQ multiplex PCR; the TCRdb copy retains only in-frame clones and omits some. Of 15,000 to 20,000 clones in the sample, approximately 83% were seen once. Germline values: CDR1 SGHVS, CDR2 FNYEAQ. The CDR3 has 16 amino acids. V gave up 1 base and J gave up 8 bases; unmatched junction bases: 12. The chain combines TRBV7-6 with TRBJ1-2, with 8 bases that match TRBD1. The TCR sequence derives from an adult with an advanced solid tumor such as melanoma, head and neck, liver or kidney cancer. This sample comprised CD4+ or CD8+ T cells sorted from blood, obtained in a trial of the OX40 agonist ivuxolimab. DNA for the CDR3: TGTGCCAGCAGCTTAGTACCAGGGGGACAGGTTCGGGGCTACACCTTC. Residues: CASSLVPGGQVRGYTF. Supplemented by reference TRBV7-6 and TRBJ1-2, the full variable domain reads GAGVSQSPRYKVTKRGQDVALRCDPISGHVSLYWYRQALGQGPEFLTYFNYEAQQDKSGLPNDRFSAERPEGSISTLTIQRTEQRDSAMYRCASSLVPGGQVRGYTFGSGTRLTVV.